This TCR beta chain derives from a study of identifying expanded T cells in peripheral blood. Trimming shortened V by 5 bases and J by 0 bases, and 11 bases separated the two germline ends. This CDR3 is built from 14 residues. Germline V gene sequence: CDR1 SGHTA, CDR2 FQGNSA. During the collection period, no donor immune events like infections were recorded. Clones were read by immunoSEQ multiplex PCR, and TCRdb kept only the in-frame ones, dropping some. Of roughly 56,000 clones detected, around 81% appear once; the ten largest clones hold around a sixth. The clonotype was recovered from a person aged 18-69 years in good health. The chain couples TRBV7-2 to TRBJ2-7; D uncertain. The sample consisted of blood. CDR3 sequence (DNA): TGTGCCAGCAGCACCGGTGGCGCCTCCTACGAGCAGTACTTC. This gives the protein CASSTGGASYEQYF.